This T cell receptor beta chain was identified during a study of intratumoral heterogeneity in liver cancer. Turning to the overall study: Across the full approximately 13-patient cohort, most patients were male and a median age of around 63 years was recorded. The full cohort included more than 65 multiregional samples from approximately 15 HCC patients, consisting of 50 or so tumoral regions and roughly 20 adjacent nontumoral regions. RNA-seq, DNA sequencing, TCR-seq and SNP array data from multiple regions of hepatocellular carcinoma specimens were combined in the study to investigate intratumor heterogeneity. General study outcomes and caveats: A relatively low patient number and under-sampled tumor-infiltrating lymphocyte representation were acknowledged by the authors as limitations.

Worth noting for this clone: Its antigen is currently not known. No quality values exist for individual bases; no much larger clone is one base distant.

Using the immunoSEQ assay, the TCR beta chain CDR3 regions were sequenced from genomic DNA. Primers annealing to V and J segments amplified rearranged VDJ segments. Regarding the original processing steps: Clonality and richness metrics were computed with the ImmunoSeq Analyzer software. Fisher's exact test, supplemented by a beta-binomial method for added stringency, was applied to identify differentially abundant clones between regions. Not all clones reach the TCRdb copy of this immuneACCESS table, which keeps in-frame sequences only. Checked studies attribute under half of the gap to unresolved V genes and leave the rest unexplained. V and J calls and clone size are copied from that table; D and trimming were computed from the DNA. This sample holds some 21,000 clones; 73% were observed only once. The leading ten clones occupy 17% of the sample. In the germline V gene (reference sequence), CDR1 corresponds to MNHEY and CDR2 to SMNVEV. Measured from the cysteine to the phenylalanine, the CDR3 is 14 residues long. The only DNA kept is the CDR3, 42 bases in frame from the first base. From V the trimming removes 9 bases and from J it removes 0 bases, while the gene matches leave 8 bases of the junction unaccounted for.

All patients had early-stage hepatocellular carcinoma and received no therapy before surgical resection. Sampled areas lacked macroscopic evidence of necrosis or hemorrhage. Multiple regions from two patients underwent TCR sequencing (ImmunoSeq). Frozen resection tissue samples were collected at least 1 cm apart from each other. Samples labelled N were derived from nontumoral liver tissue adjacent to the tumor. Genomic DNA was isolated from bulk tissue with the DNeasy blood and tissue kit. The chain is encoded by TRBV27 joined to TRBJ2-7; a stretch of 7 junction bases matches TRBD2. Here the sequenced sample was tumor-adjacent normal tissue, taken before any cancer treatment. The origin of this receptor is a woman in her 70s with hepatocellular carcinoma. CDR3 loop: CARELASGSYEQYF. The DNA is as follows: TGTGCCAGAGAACTAGCGAGCGGCTCCTACGAGCAGTACTTC.